This T cell receptor (beta chain) was captured in a study of blood T cell repertoires in COVID-19. The wider study: Sites in the United States, Italy and Spain provided acute and convalescent COVID-19 samples.

How the authors handled the data: Counts of nucleated cells, estimated from reference gene primer amplification, were obtained. Profiling relied on immunoSEQ multiplex PCR, and the TCRdb table lists in-frame clones only, not all of them. V, J and clone size were drawn from that table, and D and trimming were deduced from the DNA. The table has about 220,000 clones, around 80% seen once. Germline assignment: CDR1 SQVTM and CDR2 ANQGSEA. Deletions cut 4 bases from V and 4 bases from J, with 7 bases between. The CDR3 sequence is 11 residues long. The source material was peripheral blood. This sequence originates from a woman between 65 and 79 years old with acute or convalescent COVID-19. V usage is TRBV29-1 and J usage is TRBJ1-1; unclear D gene. CDR3: CSVVSGTEAFF. The CDR3 region has the DNA TGCAGCGTTGTATCAGGCACTGAAGCTTTCTTT.